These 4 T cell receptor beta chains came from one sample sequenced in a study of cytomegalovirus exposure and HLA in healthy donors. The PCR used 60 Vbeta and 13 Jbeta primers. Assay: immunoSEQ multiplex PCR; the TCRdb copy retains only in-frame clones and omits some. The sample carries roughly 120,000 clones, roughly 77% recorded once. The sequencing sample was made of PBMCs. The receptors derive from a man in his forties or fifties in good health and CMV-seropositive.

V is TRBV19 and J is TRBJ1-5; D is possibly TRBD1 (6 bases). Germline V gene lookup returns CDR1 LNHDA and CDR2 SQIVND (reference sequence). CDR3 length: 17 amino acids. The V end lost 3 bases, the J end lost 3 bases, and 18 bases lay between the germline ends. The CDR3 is CASSITRGTTYNQPQHF. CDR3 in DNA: TGTGCCAGTAGTATCACCAGGGGAACGACCTACAATCAGCCCCAGCATTTT.

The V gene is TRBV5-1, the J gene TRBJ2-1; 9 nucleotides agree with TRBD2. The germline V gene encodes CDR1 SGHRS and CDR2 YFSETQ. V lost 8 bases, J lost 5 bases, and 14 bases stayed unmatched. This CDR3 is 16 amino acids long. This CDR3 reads CASADPGLAGNNEQFF. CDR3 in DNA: TGCGCCAGTGCGGACCCGGGGCTAGCGGGAAACAATGAGCAGTTCTTC.

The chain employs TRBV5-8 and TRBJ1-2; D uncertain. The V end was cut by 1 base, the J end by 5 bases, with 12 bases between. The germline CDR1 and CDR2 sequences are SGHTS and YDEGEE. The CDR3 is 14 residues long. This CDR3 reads CASSLHVSDYGYTF. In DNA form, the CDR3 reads TGTGCCAGCAGCTTGCACGTCAGTGATTATGGCTACACCTTC. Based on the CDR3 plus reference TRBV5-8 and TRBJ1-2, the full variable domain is EAGVTQSPTHLIKTRGQQATLRCSPISGHTSVYWYQQALGLGLQFLLWYDEGEERNRGNFPPRFSGRQFPNYSSELNVNALELEDSALYLCASSLHVSDYGYTFGSGTRLTVV.

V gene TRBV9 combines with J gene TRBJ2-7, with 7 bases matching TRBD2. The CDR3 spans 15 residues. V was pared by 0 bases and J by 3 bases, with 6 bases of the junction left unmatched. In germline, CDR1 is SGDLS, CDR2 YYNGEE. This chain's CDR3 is CASSVAAGDGYEQYF. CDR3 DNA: TGTGCCAGCAGCGTAGCGGCGGGAGATGGCTACGAGCAGTACTTC.